Listed here is a single TCR beta chain. These data originate in a study of blood T cell repertoires in COVID-19. Across the study: Acute and convalescent COVID-19 samples came from the United States, Italy and Spain. The cDNA or gDNA used as material had been derived from T cells, B-cell-depleted T cells, or PBMCs.

CDR3 length: 15 amino acids. From germline, CDR1 is ENHRY and CDR2 SYGVKD. After removal of 8 bases from V and 2 bases from J, the junction contained 5 bases not matched to a gene. Per the authors' pipeline: Nucleated cell number was recorded as an estimate derived from reference gene primer amplification. Sequencing was performed with immunoSEQ multiplex PCR; in TCRdb, only in-frame clones are kept and a portion is missing. Clonal size and the V and J genes are those of that table, whereas D and trimming came from the DNA. Among some 49,000 clones listed, 82% were seen once. This chain connects TRBV10-3 to TRBJ2-3; 12 positions agree with TRBD2. The sequence was collected from a woman aged 55-69 years with acute or convalescent COVID-19. The sequencing input was peripheral blood. The CDR3 DNA reads TGTGCCATCCGGGCTAGCGGGGGGGTCACAGATACGCAGTATTTT. Translated, it gives CAIRASGGVTDTQYF.